The 26 T cell receptor beta chains given below trace back to one sample, sequenced in a study of OX40 agonist ivuxolimab in advanced cancers. TCRdb keeps only in-frame clones here, not all; method: immunoSEQ multiplex PCR. The sample holds tens of thousands of clones, less than 95% seen once. The material sequenced was CD4+ or CD8+ T cells sorted from blood, taken in a trial of the OX40 agonist ivuxolimab. The receptors stem from an adult with an advanced solid tumor such as melanoma, head and neck, liver or kidney cancer.

This clone was seen more than once but under ten times. The V and J genes are TRBV11-2 and TRBJ1-6; no definite D call. The CDR3 is 15 residues long. Germline lookup yields CDR1 SGHAT and CDR2 FQNNGV. Trimming shortened V by 5 bases and J by 7 bases, and 15 bases separated the two germline ends. The CDR3 here is CASSPEAVRNSPLHF. CDR3 bases: TGTGCCAGCAGCCCCGAGGCGGTGAGGAATTCACCCCTCCACTTT.

V gene TRBV2 combines with J gene TRBJ1-1; D is perhaps TRBD1 (6 bases). This CDR3 is built from 12 residues. V lost 7 bases and J lost 11, with 17 bases in between. Germline V gives CDR1 SNHLY, CDR2 FYNNEI. CDR3 amino acids: CASTVQGFGAFF. CDR3 DNA sequence: TGTGCCAGCACCGTACAGGGATTTGGCGCTTTCTTT. The full variable domain, its missing parts supplied by reference TRBV2 and TRBJ1-1, is EPEVTQTPSHQVTQMGQEVILRCVPISNHLYFYWYRQILGQKVEFLVSFYNNEISEKSEIFDDQFSVERPDGSNFTLKIRSTKLEDSAMYFCASTVQGFGAFFGQGTRLTVV.

V usage is TRBV2 and J usage is TRBJ2-5; TRBD1 might be the D (6 bases). Germline assignment: CDR1 SNHLY and CDR2 FYNNEI. The CDR3 is 12 residues long. V lost 6 bases and J lost 4, with 9 bases in between. The CDR3 sequence: CASRGDTETQYF. The CDR3 coding sequence is TGTGCCAGCAGAGGGGACACAGAGACCCAGTACTTC.

The gene calls are TRBV6-1 and TRBJ1-1, with D uncertain. CDR3 size: 15 residues. The V gene's germline CDR1 is MNHNS and CDR2 SASEGT. The ends were cut back, 1 base at V and 1 base at J, with 10 bases in the middle. CDR3 loop: CASSEGGSANTEAFF. The DNA for the CDR3 is TGTGCCAGCAGTGAAGGTGGATCAGCGAACACTGAAGCTTTCTTT.

The rearrangement joins TRBV29-1 to TRBJ2-7, with 10 bases matching TRBD1. After removal of 3 bases from V and 3 bases from J, the junction contained 11 bases not matched to a gene. The CDR3 runs to 16 residues. CDR1 and CDR2 (germline): SQVTM, ANQGSEA. This chain's CDR3 is CSVDLPGQGLGYEQYV. The CDR3 coding sequence is TGCAGCGTTGACCTCCCGGGACAGGGGCTCGGCTACGAGCAGTACGTC.

This rearrangement joins TRBV6-1 to TRBJ2-7, with 8 bases aligning to TRBD1. The germline CDR1 and CDR2 sequences are MNHNS and SASEGT. The CDR3 has 16 residues. J gave up 3 bases and V 4 bases, and 11 bases lay outside the gene matches. The CDR3 DNA is TGTGCCAGCAGTGCCCAGACAGGGGTACGGTTCTACGAGCAGTACTTC. This gives the protein CASSAQTGVRFYEQYF.

This sequence joins TRBV7-6 and TRBJ1-4, with D tentatively TRBD1 (6 bases). The germline V gene encodes CDR1 SGHVS and CDR2 FNYEAQ. This CDR3 is built from 16 residues. The ends were cut back, 4 bases at V and 4 bases at J, with 16 bases in the middle. In DNA, the CDR3 is TGTGCCAGCAGCTCCGGAGGAGGGACACTTAATGAAAAACTGTTTTTT. This translates into CASSSGGGTLNEKLFF.

The rearrangement uses TRBV2 and TRBJ2-3; TRBD2 agrees at 10 bases. V lost 4 bases, J lost 6 bases, and 7 bases stayed unmatched. This CDR3 comprises 15 residues. CDR1 is SNHLY, CDR2 FYNNEI, per germline. The CDR3 sequence: CASSGTSGVPDTQYF. The DNA for the CDR3 is TGTGCCAGCAGTGGAACTAGCGGGGTTCCGGATACGCAGTATTTT. The full variable domain, in which reference TRBV2 and TRBJ2-3 provide the parts outside the CDR3, is EPEVTQTPSHQVTQMGQEVILRCVPISNHLYFYWYRQILGQKVEFLVSFYNNEISEKSEIFDDQFSVERPDGSNFTLKIRSTKLEDSAMYFCASSGTSGVPDTQYFGPGTRLTVL.

CDR3 in amino acids: CASSLVAPGQPRTYEQYF. The CDR3 region has the DNA TGTGCCAGCAGCTTGGTCGCGCCTGGACAGCCGCGAACCTACGAGCAGTACTTC. This chain connects TRBV7-9 to TRBJ2-7; possibly TRBD1 for D (6 bases). The CDR3 extends over 18 amino acids. Germline V gives CDR1 SEHNR, CDR2 FQNEAQ (reference sequence). With 3 bases removed from V and 2 bases from J, the gap between germline ends came to 23 bases.

The V call is TRBV14, the J call TRBJ1-2; D is unresolved. The CDR3 is 14 amino acids. V was clipped by 4 bases and J by 4 bases, with 13 bases between them. Germline CDR1 reads SGHDN; CDR2 reads FVKESK. The CDR3 is CASSPGKPAYGYTF. For the CDR3, the DNA is TGTGCCAGCAGCCCGGGAAAACCAGCCTATGGCTACACCTTC.

The CDR3 here is CASSSGGTGNTIYF. The CDR3 bases are TGTGCCAGCAGTTCGGGGGGCACTGGAAACACCATATATTTT. The chain recombines TRBV7-2 with TRBJ1-3; D is possibly TRBD1 (6 bases). The V end lost 6 bases, the J end lost 2 bases, and 11 bases lay between the germline ends. CDR1 and CDR2 (germline): SGHTA, FQGNSA. The length of the CDR3 is 14 residues.

The chain couples TRBV14 to TRBJ1-2, with 7 bases fitting TRBD1. This CDR3 region has 14 residues. CDR1 is SGHDN and CDR2 is FVKESK in the germline V gene. V trimming: 4 bases; J trimming: 4 bases; junction bases outside the gene matches: 6. The CDR3 DNA reads as TGTGCCAGCAGCCCGAGACAGGGAGTCTATGGCTACACCTTC. Its protein product is CASSPRQGVYGYTF.

This rearrangement joins TRBV7-9 to TRBJ1-2; 9 nucleotides agree with TRBD1. V lost 5 bases to trimming and J lost 7 bases; unmatched junction nucleotides: 8. Germline V lookup: CDR1 SEHNR, CDR2 FQNEAQ (reference sequence). The CDR3 covers 14 residues. The CDR3 sequence: CASSPGTGSAGYTF. DNA of the CDR3: TGTGCCAGCAGCCCCGGGACAGGGAGTGCTGGCTACACCTTC. The full variable domain, completed using reference TRBV7-9 and TRBJ1-2, is DTGVSQNPRHKITKRGQNVTFRCDPISEHNRLYWYRQTLGQGPEFLTYFQNEAQLEKSRLLSDRFSAERPKGSFSTLEIQRTEQGDSAMYLCASSPGTGSAGYTFGSGTRLTVV.

A few counts support this clone. V gene TRBV5-1 combines with J gene TRBJ1-1, with 7 bases aligning to TRBD1. With 7 bases clipped from V and 4 bases from J, the junction kept 4 bases outside the gene matches. The CDR3 has 12 residues. In germline, CDR1 is SGHRS, CDR2 YFSETQ. Here the CDR3 reads CASGAGGTEAFF. The CDR3, as DNA: TGCGCCAGCGGGGCAGGGGGCACTGAAGCTTTCTTT.

This chain links TRBV2 with TRBJ2-1; 10 positions match TRBD1. The V segment lost 6 bases and the J segment 7 bases; nucleotides outside the gene matches: 9. CDR1 SNHLY and CDR2 FYNNEI come from the germline V gene. The CDR3 has 15 amino acids. The CDR3 DNA follows: TGTGCCAGCAGGGGACCGGGACAGGGGTGGAATGAGCAGTTCTTC. Protein sequence: CASRGPGQGWNEQFF.

The rearrangement joins TRBV5-1 to TRBJ1-4; 7 bases are a match to TRBD1. V lost 4 bases to trimming and J lost 3 bases; unmatched junction nucleotides: 6. CDR3 length: 15 amino acids. Germline CDR1 reads SGHRS; CDR2 reads YFSETQ. CDR3 residues: CASSDTTGANEKLFF. DNA for the CDR3: TGCGCCAGCAGCGACACCACAGGGGCTAATGAAAAACTGTTTTTT.

The genes are TRBV7-6 and TRBJ1-3; D not certain. This CDR3 has 16 amino acids. The V and J ends lost 4 bases and 0 bases respectively, with 13 bases between them. Germline V CDR1 and CDR2: SGHVS, FNYEAQ. CDR3 bases: TGTGCCAGCAGCTCCAGTACTGATAACTCTGGAAACACCATATATTTT. Protein sequence: CASSSSTDNSGNTIYF. The variable domain in full, completed from reference TRBV7-6 and TRBJ1-3, reads GAGVSQSPRYKVTKRGQDVALRCDPISGHVSLYWYRQALGQGPEFLTYFNYEAQQDKSGLPNDRFSAERPEGSISTLTIQRTEQRDSAMYRCASSSSTDNSGNTIYFGEGSWLTVV.

The chain carries TRBV14 and TRBJ2-5; 11 nucleotides match TRBD2. The V gene's germline CDR1 is SGHDN and CDR2 FVKESK. V gave up 5 bases and J gave up 5 bases; unmatched junction bases: 7. The CDR3 is 15 amino acids. CDR3: CASSWRLAGRETQYF. Written as DNA, the CDR3 is TGTGCCAGCAGCTGGAGACTAGCGGGAAGGGAGACCCAGTACTTC.

This chain uses TRBV7-2 with TRBJ2-1, with 8 bases matching TRBD2. The CDR3 is made up of 15 amino acids. Germline trimming cut 2 bases from V and 4 bases from J; bases unmatched to any gene: 4. CDR1 SGHTA and CDR2 FQGNSA come from the germline V gene. The CDR3 protein is CASSLRRGGYNEQFF. CDR3 nucleotide sequence: TGTGCCAGCAGCTTAAGGCGCGGGGGGTACAATGAGCAGTTCTTC.

This clone has only one observation. V gene TRBV6-5 combines with J gene TRBJ1-6, with D possibly matching TRBD1 (5 bases). CDR3 length: 16 amino acids. V lost 4 bases and J 0 bases, leaving 10 bases between the germline ends. Looked up from germline, CDR1 is MNHEY and CDR2 is SVGAGI. The CDR3 loop is CASSSDSSSYNSPLHF. CDR3 coding DNA: TGTGCCAGCAGTTCAGACAGCAGCTCCTATAATTCACCCCTCCACTTT.

The V call is TRBV5-1, the J call TRBJ2-7; TRBD1 agrees at 7 bases. CDR3 size: 14 residues. CDR1 and CDR2 (germline): SGHRS, YFSETQ. V was pared by 4 bases and J by 2 bases, with 6 bases of the junction left unmatched. The CDR3 coding sequence is TGCGCCAGCAGCAGCGGACAGGAGACCTACGAGCAGTACTTC. Its protein is CASSSGQETYEQYF. The full variable domain, completed using reference TRBV5-1 and TRBJ2-7, is KAGVTQTPRYLIKTRGQQVTLSCSPISGHRSVSWYQQTPGQGLQFLFEYFSETQRNKGNFPGRFSGRQFSNSRSEMNVSTLELGDSALYLCASSSGQETYEQYFGPGTRLTVT.

This clone was recorded once. The chain links TRBV15 to TRBJ2-6; D unclear. Trimming shortened V by 4 bases and J by 0 bases, and 13 bases separated the two germline ends. The CDR3 runs 17 residues. The germline CDR1 and CDR2 sequences are LNHNV and YYDKDF (reference sequence). The CDR3 region has the DNA TGTGCCACCAGCAATCGACCGAGTATCTCTGGGGCCAACGTCCTGACTTTC. Translated: CATSNRPSISGANVLTF.

The V call is TRBV6-6, the J call TRBJ2-1, with 7 positions matching TRBD1. The junction had 7 bases not matched to a gene; V was cut back by 5 bases and J by 3 bases. The CDR3 covers 15 residues. Germline values: CDR1 MNHNY, CDR2 SVGAGI (reference sequence). CDR3 coding DNA: TGTGCCAGCAGTACTGGGACAGCTATCTACAATGAGCAGTTCTTC. As protein: CASSTGTAIYNEQFF.

With respect to this clone: Other nucleotide sequences in the sample specify the same CDR3. The chain uses TRBV6-5 and TRBJ1-1; tentative D call: TRBD1 (6 bases). Trimming left V 6 bases short and J 4 bases short, with 12 bases between. Germline lookup yields CDR1 MNHEY and CDR2 SVGAGI. This CDR3 contains 13 residues. CDR3 in amino acids: CASSKQGITEAFF. CDR3 nucleotides: TGTGCCAGCAGCAAACAGGGAATCACTGAAGCTTTCTTT.

A remark on this clone: Within the sample, other DNA sequences also encode this same CDR3. The chain recombines TRBV6-5 with TRBJ2-5; D is unresolved. There are 13 residues in the CDR3. V was trimmed by 0 bases and J by 5 bases, leaving 7 bases between them. CDR1 and CDR2 from the germline V gene are MNHEY and SVGAGI. The CDR3 here is CASSYSARETQYF. For the CDR3, the DNA is TGTGCCAGCAGTTACTCCGCCCGGGAGACCCAGTACTTC.

V and J are TRBV15 and TRBJ2-1; 9 bases agree with TRBD1. V was pared by 1 base and J by 4 bases, with 5 bases of the junction left unmatched. The CDR3 length is 16 residues. From germline, CDR1 is LNHNV and CDR2 YYDKDF (reference sequence). The DNA of the CDR3 is TGTGCCACCAGCAGAGGGGGGGACAGGGCGTACAATGAGCAGTTCTTC. Residues: CATSRGGDRAYNEQFF.